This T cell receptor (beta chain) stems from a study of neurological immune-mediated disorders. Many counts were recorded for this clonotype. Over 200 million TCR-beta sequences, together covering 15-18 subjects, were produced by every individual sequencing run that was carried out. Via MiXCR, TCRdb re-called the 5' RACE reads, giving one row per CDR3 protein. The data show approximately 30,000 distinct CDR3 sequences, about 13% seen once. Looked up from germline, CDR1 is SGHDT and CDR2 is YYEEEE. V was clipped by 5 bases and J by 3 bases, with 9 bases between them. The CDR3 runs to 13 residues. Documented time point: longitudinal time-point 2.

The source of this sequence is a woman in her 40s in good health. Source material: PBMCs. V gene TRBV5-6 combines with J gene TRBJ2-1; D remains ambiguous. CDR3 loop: CASRPTNYNEQFF. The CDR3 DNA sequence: TGTGCCAGCAGACCGACAAACTACAATGAGCAGTTCTTC.